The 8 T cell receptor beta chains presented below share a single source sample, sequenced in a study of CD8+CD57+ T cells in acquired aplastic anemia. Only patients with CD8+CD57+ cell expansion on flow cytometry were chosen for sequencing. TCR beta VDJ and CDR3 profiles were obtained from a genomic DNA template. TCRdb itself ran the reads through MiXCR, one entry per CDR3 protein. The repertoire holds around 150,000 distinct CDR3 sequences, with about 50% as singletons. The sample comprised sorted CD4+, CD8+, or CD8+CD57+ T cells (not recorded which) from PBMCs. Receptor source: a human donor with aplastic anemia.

The CDR3 here is CATSDFGGGTDTQYF. The CDR3 DNA is TGTGCCACCAGTGATTTTGGGGGGGGCACAGATACGCAGTATTTT. This rearrangement joins TRBV24-1 to TRBJ2-3; 7 bases line up with TRBD2. CDR3 length: 15 amino acids. V trimming: 1 base; J trimming: 1 base; junction bases outside the gene matches: 1. Per the germline V gene, CDR1 is KGHDR and CDR2 is SFDVKD.

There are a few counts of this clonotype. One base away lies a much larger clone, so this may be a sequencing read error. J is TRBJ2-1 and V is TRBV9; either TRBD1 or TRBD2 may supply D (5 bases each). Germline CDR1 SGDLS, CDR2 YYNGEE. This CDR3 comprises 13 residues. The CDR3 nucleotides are TGTGCCAGCAGCCCAGACCGGGACCATGAGCAGCTCTTC. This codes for CASSPDRDHEQLF.

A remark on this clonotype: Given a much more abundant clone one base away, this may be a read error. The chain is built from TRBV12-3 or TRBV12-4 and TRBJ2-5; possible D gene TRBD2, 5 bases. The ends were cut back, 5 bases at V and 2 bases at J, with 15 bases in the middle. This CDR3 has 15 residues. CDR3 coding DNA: TGTGCCAGCAGTCTTTACGGGATTCAACAAGAGACCCAGTACTTC. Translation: CASSLYGIQQETQYF.

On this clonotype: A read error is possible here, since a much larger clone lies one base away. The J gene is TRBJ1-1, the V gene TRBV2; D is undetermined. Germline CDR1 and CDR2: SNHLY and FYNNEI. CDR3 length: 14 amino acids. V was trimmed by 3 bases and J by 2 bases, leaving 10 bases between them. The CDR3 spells CASSDRRINTEAFF. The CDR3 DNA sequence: TGTGCCAGCAGTGACAGACGAATAAACACTGAAGCTTTCTTT. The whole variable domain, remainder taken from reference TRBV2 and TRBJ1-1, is EPEVTQTPSHQVTQMGQEVILRCVPISNHLYFYWYRQILGQKVEFLVSFYNNEISEKSEIFDDQFSVERPDGSNFTLKIRSTKLEDSAMYFCASSDRRINTEAFFGQGTRLTVV.

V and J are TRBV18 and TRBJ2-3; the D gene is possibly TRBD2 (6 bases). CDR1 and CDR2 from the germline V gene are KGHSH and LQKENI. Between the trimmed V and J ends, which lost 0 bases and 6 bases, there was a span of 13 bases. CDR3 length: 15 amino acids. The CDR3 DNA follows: TGTGCCAGCTCACCACCGTTCGGAGGGTCCGATACGCAGTATTTT. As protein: CASSPPFGGSDTQYF.

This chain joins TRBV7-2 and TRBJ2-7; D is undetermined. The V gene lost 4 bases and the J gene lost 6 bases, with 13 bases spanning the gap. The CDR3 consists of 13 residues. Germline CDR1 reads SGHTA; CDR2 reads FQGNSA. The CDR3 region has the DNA TGTGCCAGCAGCTCCCGCTCGATATCCGAGCAGTACTTC. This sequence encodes CASSSRSISEQYF.

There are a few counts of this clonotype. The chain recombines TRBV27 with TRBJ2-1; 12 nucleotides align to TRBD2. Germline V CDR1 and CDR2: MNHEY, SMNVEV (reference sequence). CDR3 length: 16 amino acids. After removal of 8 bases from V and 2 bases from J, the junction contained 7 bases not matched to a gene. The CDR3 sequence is CASCSPSGRAYNEQFF. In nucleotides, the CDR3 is TGTGCCAGCTGCTCCCCTAGCGGGAGGGCCTACAATGAGCAGTTCTTC.

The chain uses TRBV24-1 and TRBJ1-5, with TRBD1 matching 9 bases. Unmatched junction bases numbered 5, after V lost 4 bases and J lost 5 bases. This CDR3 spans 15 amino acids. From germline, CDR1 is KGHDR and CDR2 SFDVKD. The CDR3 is CATSDPTGGHQPQHF. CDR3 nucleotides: TGTGCCACCAGTGACCCTACAGGGGGCCATCAGCCCCAGCATTTT.